In its sample, the clone carrying this T cell receptor (beta chain) was seen once. Its target is not known. This entry is derived from a study of shared clonotypes between healthy human individuals. Across the whole study: There were three CD4 naive, three CD4 memory, two CD8 naive and one CD8 memory plates per donor.

It was 200 to 250 ng DNA, around 32,000 T cell genomes, that sorted-subset replicate PCRs used. Clones were read by immunoSEQ multiplex PCR, and TCRdb kept only the in-frame ones, dropping some. The table lists 400,000 to 600,000 clones, 95% to 96% of them singletons, with about 0.068% in the top ten. Study-wide points: Some clonotypes were shared by all four sorted-subset donors, while others were not shared. The non-shared ones had lower generation probabilities than the shared ones. Naive subsets typically showed greater estimated richness than memory subsets.

Germline V CDR1 and CDR2: SGDLS, YYNGEE. V was pared by 8 bases and J by 1 base, with 18 bases between. The CDR3 runs to 15 residues. The chain carries TRBV9 and TRBJ1-1; TRBD1 is a possible D gene (5 bases). The source material was naive CD4+ T cells sorted from blood. As for subset: CD45RA+ positively selected. This receptor was taken from a woman in her twenties or thirties in good health. CDR3 in amino acids: CARKELYRQNTEAFF. CDR3 in DNA: TGTGCCAGAAAGGAACTATACAGGCAGAACACTGAAGCTTTCTTT.